This passage covers 22 T cell receptor beta chains from one sample sequenced in a study of technical replicates of blood from a few donors. Some clones are missing from TCRdb's copy, which holds only in-frame ones; the method was immunoSEQ multiplex PCR. The table has over 85,000 clones, around 96% seen once. Sequencing input: T cells isolated from PBMCs. These receptors were taken from a human donor in good health.

The rearrangement uses TRBV15 and TRBJ2-7, with 8 bases lining up with TRBD1. V shed 8 bases and J 2 bases; nucleotides not matched to a gene: 2. CDR1 is LNHNV, CDR2 YYDKDF, per germline (reference sequence). CDR3 length: 12 residues. CDR3 sequence (DNA): TGTGCCACCGGGGACAGGCCCTACGAGCAGTACTTC. As protein: CATGDRPYEQYF.

The V and J genes are TRBV6-5 and TRBJ2-3; TRBD1 agrees at 10 bases. The ends lost 6 bases at V and 4 bases at J; junction bases unmatched: 7. The length of the CDR3 is 15 residues. Germline V lookup: CDR1 MNHEY, CDR2 SVGAGI. DNA of the CDR3: TGTGCCAGCAGCTACGGACAGGGGGTGTCAGATACGCAGTATTTT. Translating gives CASSYGQGVSDTQYF.

The chain recombines TRBV7-9 with TRBJ2-1, with TRBD2 matching 11 bases. The V segment lost 7 bases and the J segment 7 bases; nucleotides outside the gene matches: 9. The CDR3 runs to 15 residues. Germline V CDR1 and CDR2: SEHNR, FQNEAQ (reference sequence). The CDR3 DNA sequence: TGTGCCAGCAAAGACTACTTAGCGGGAGGGAATGAGCAGTTCTTC. Encoded protein: CASKDYLAGGNEQFF.

In its sample, this clone was seen a few times. This chain joins TRBV19 and TRBJ2-7; 7 nucleotides agree with TRBD1. CDR3 length equals 14 residues. J lost 4 bases, V lost 3 bases, and 6 bases had no gene match. Germline CDR1 is LNHDA and CDR2 is SQIVND (reference sequence). CDR3 residues: CASSMERGQYEQYF. The CDR3 DNA reads as TGTGCCAGTAGTATGGAGAGGGGGCAGTACGAGCAGTACTTC.

V usage is TRBV5-1 and J usage is TRBJ2-7; the D gene is possibly TRBD1 (6 bases). V was cut by 7 bases and J by 3 bases, with 11 bases left in between. The CDR3 is 12 amino acids. Per the germline V gene, CDR1 is SGHRS and CDR2 is YFSETQ. CDR3 DNA: TGCGCCAGCGGGCTAGGGGGCTACGAGCAGTACTTC. Translating it yields CASGLGGYEQYF.

The chain is built from TRBV9 and TRBJ2-3; D unclear. Between the trimmed V and J ends, which lost 0 bases and 6 bases, there was a span of 14 bases. This CDR3 contains 15 residues. CDR1 and CDR2 (germline): SGDLS, YYNGEE. The CDR3 is CASSVDVGFRDTQYF. The CDR3 DNA follows: TGTGCCAGCAGCGTAGACGTCGGGTTCCGGGATACGCAGTATTTT.

The V gene is TRBV5-4, the J gene TRBJ1-2; D is uncertain. CDR3 length: 12 residues. The germline CDR1 and CDR2 sequences are SGHNT and YYREEE (reference sequence). V gave up 0 bases and J gave up 8 bases, with 8 bases separating them. In nucleotides, the CDR3 is TGTGCCAGCAGCTTGGCGGAGGTGGGCTACACCTTC. This gives the protein CASSLAEVGYTF.

The rearrangement links TRBV19 to TRBJ2-7, with a tentative D call TRBD2 (6 bases). CDR3 length: 15 amino acids. V was clipped by 7 bases and J by 2 bases, with 18 bases between them. CDR1 is LNHDA and CDR2 is SQIVND in the germline V gene (reference sequence). The CDR3 region is CASTFGGYGTYEQYF. The CDR3 DNA reads TGTGCCAGTACCTTTGGGGGGTATGGAACCTACGAGCAGTACTTC. The complete variable domain, with remaining parts taken from reference TRBV19 and TRBJ2-7, reads DGGITQSPKYLFRKEGQNVTLSCEQNLNHDAMYWYRQDPGQGLRLIYYSQIVNDFQKGDIAEGYSVSREKKESFPLTVTSAQKNPTAFYLCASTFGGYGTYEQYFGPGTRLTVT.

This clone was detected once. The J gene is TRBJ1-2, the V gene TRBV19; D is unclear. V gave up 3 bases and J gave up 6 bases, with 14 bases separating them. The CDR3 has 14 amino acids. In germline, CDR1 is LNHDA, CDR2 SQIVND (reference sequence). Here the CDR3 DNA reads TGTGCCAGTAGTATCAAAGGAGGAGGTAATGGCTACACCTTC. Protein sequence: CASSIKGGGNGYTF.

The V and J genes are TRBV28 and TRBJ1-3, with D uncertain. The CDR3 extends over 14 amino acids. V was cut by 1 base and J by 0 bases, with 4 bases left in between. Germline CDR1 MDHEN, CDR2 SYDVKM. CDR3 amino acids: CASSLSYSGNTIYF. The CDR3 DNA is TGTGCCAGCAGTTTATCCTACTCTGGAAACACCATATATTTT.

The V call is TRBV19, the J call TRBJ2-7; 9 bases match TRBD1. Germline V CDR1 and CDR2: LNHDA, SQIVND (reference sequence). V lost 2 bases and J lost 4; bases outside the gene matches: 3. The CDR3 length is 14 residues. The CDR3 bases are TGTGCCAGTAGTATAAGACAGGGGGTGTACGAGCAGTACTTC. Protein sequence: CASSIRQGVYEQYF.

This chain joins TRBV10-3 and TRBJ2-3; D is unresolved. The V end lost 0 bases, the J end lost 2 bases, and 6 bases lay between the germline ends. This CDR3 is built from 14 residues. Germline V gene lookup returns CDR1 ENHRY and CDR2 SYGVKD. The CDR3 DNA reads TGTGCCATCAGTGAGTCGGCAACCACAGATACGCAGTATTTT. Translating it yields CAISESATTDTQYF.

This clone has only one observation. The chain has TRBV4-2 and TRBJ2-3; 8 nucleotides agree with TRBD2. The CDR3 loop spans 16 amino acids. Germline CDR1 is LGHNA and CDR2 is YNFKEQ. V shed 2 bases and J 1 base; nucleotides not matched to a gene: 5. The CDR3 sequence is CASSQFLGLGTDTQYF. CDR3 nucleotide sequence: TGTGCCAGCAGCCAATTTCTGGGACTAGGCACAGATACGCAGTATTTT.

The chain joins TRBV7-9 to TRBJ1-2, with D possibly being TRBD1 (5 bases). Germline CDR1 and CDR2: SEHNR and FQNEAQ (reference sequence). This CDR3 spans 17 amino acids. Trimming took 5 bases from V and 3 from J, leaving 22 bases between them. CDR3 DNA: TGTGCCAGCAGCGGAGGGCAGGGTGAGGTGTGGGACTATGGCTACACCTTC. Protein sequence: CASSGGQGEVWDYGYTF.

The chain combines TRBV5-1 with TRBJ1-1, with TRBD1 as a possible D gene (5 bases). The germline V and J ends were trimmed by 2 bases and 8 bases, with 16 bases remaining between them. Per the germline V gene, CDR1 is SGHRS and CDR2 is YFSETQ. The CDR3 extends over 14 amino acids. The CDR3 reads CASSFWTNSPEAFF. As DNA, the CDR3 is TGCGCCAGCAGCTTTTGGACAAATTCACCAGAAGCTTTCTTT.

The rearrangement joins TRBV30 to TRBJ2-7; 7 bases align to TRBD1. CDR1 is GTSNPN, CDR2 SVGIG, per germline (reference sequence). The CDR3 has 13 residues. The trim removed 4 bases at V and 2 bases at J, leaving 5 bases unmatched. DNA for the CDR3: TGTGCCTGGACTTGGGGGACAGCCTACGAGCAGTACTTC. Its translation: CAWTWGTAYEQYF.

The genes are TRBV30 and TRBJ2-1; D is ambiguous. Trimming shortened V by 4 bases and J by 8 bases, and 12 bases separated the two germline ends. The CDR3 is 12 residues long. Germline CDR1 GTSNPN, CDR2 SVGIG (reference sequence). CDR3 coding DNA: TGTGCCTGGATTGACTTCGGCGATGAGCAGTTCTTC. Translated: CAWIDFGDEQFF.

The chain has TRBV7-9 and TRBJ2-4, with D possibly matching TRBD2 (5 bases). From germline, CDR1 is SEHNR and CDR2 FQNEAQ (reference sequence). This CDR3 comprises 14 residues. V was pared by 0 bases and J by 14 bases, with 17 bases between. In DNA, the CDR3 is TGTGCCAGCAGCTTAGCCCACGGACTGGGTTGGGAGTACTTC. It encodes CASSLAHGLGWEYF.

V and J are TRBV7-3 and TRBJ2-2; D unclear. The germline CDR1 and CDR2 sequences are SGHTA and FQGTGA. Trimming left V 2 bases short and J 0 bases short, with 10 bases between. The CDR3 is made up of 16 amino acids. CDR3 protein: CASSLSHSPNTGELFF. In nucleotides, the CDR3 is TGTGCCAGCAGCTTATCCCACAGTCCGAACACCGGGGAGCTGTTTTTT.

This chain joins TRBV11-2 and TRBJ2-7, with D uncertain. The germline gives CDR1 SGHAT, CDR2 FQNNGV. The CDR3 loop spans 14 amino acids. The germline V and J ends were trimmed by 1 base and 4 bases, with 11 bases remaining between them. The CDR3 region is CASSLARLVYEQYF. CDR3 DNA sequence: TGTGCCAGCAGCTTAGCCAGACTGGTATACGAGCAGTACTTC.

The J gene is TRBJ2-3, the V gene TRBV7-7, with 12 positions matching TRBD2. CDR3 length: 15 amino acids. Germline V CDR1 and CDR2: SSHAT, FNYEAQ (reference sequence). The V segment lost 5 bases and the J segment 4 bases; nucleotides outside the gene matches: 4. CDR3 region: CASSELAGGPDTQYF. The DNA of the CDR3 is TGTGCCAGCAGCGAACTAGCGGGAGGTCCAGATACGCAGTATTTT.

This sequence joins TRBV5-1 and TRBJ2-7; no firm D call. V was pared by 7 bases and J by 4 bases, with 15 bases between. Germline CDR1 SGHRS, CDR2 YFSETQ. This CDR3 is 13 amino acids long. The CDR3 reads CASRSPETYEQYF. CDR3 coding DNA: TGCGCCAGCCGATCACCCGAGACTTACGAGCAGTACTTC. Full variable domain (outside the CDR3, taken from reference TRBV5-1 and TRBJ2-7): KAGVTQTPRYLIKTRGQQVTLSCSPISGHRSVSWYQQTPGQGLQFLFEYFSETQRNKGNFPGRFSGRQFSNSRSEMNVSTLELGDSALYLCASRSPETYEQYFGPGTRLTVT.